This note documents a single T cell receptor beta chain sequence. This table comes from immunoSEQ multiplex PCR, and its TCRdb copy is limited to in-frame clones, with some not included. The sample has around 120,000 clones, 85% to 95% seen once; the top ten hold around 5.1%. This sample was taken from a study of T cell responses to AZD1222 COVID-19 vaccine. The sample in question was peripheral blood, obtained 28 days after the second AZD1222 dose. The receptor's source is an adult who received the AZD1222 COVID-19 vaccine.

In DNA, the CDR3 is TGTGCCAGCAGTTTACAGGGACAGGTGGAACCCCTCCACTTT. Translation gives CASSLQGQVEPLHF. The rearrangement uses TRBV27 and TRBJ1-6, with 8 bases identical to TRBD1. The V gene's germline CDR1 is MNHEY and CDR2 SMNVEV (reference sequence). This CDR3 is built from 14 residues. V shed 2 bases, J shed 12 bases, and the junction held 6 bases outside the gene matches.